This is a list of T cell receptor beta chains from one sample in a study of cytomegalovirus exposure and HLA in healthy donors. Some clones are missing from TCRdb's copy, which holds only in-frame ones; the method was immunoSEQ multiplex PCR. The table has around 63,000 clones, over 75% seen once. The material sequenced was PBMCs. The receptors were gathered from a man aged 40-50 years in good health and CMV-seronegative. Both conserved end residues are trimmed from each CDR3. Each record gives: V gene, J gene, CDR3 protein.

TRBV6-6,TRBJ1-2,ASSYRGHYGYT
TRBV27,TRBJ2-2,ASSNPGLVVTGELF
TRBV5-4,TRBJ1-2,ASSLVEGRGYT
TRBV7-9,TRBJ1-2,SSSYRDRGDYGYT
TRBV2,TRBJ2-3,ASTGGRGSSTDTQY
TRBV11-2,TRBJ1-6,ASSAPHRGVNSPLH
TRBV18,TRBJ2-1,ASSPDREVF
TRBV2,TRBJ1-3,ASSPRGQPTSGNTIY
TRBV28,TRBJ2-7,ASRPGLALCEQY
TRBV13,TRBJ1-6,ASSADHFGVNSPLH
TRBV29-1,TRBJ2-5,SVGRGGGEETQY
TRBV9,TRBJ1-5,ASSQTGNSQPQH